What follows are 9 T cell receptor beta chains derived from one specimen sequenced in a study of cytomegalovirus exposure and HLA in healthy donors. PCR amplification relied on 60 Vbeta primers (plus 13 Jbeta primers). The data were produced by immunoSEQ multiplex PCR, yet TCRdb's version contains in-frame clones alone and is incomplete. The repertoire holds 170,000 or so clones, with 65% to 85% as singletons. The sequenced sample was PBMCs. These receptors all come from a woman between 45 and 65 years old in good health and CMV-seropositive.

The V call is TRBV5-1, the J call TRBJ2-7, with 9 bases matching TRBD2. The germline V gene has CDR1 SGHRS and CDR2 YFSETQ. This CDR3 is 15 amino acids long. V shed 4 bases, J shed 2 bases, and the junction held 7 bases outside the gene matches. This CDR3 reads CASSGGAGGTYEQYF. DNA of the CDR3: TGCGCCAGCAGCGGGGGGGCGGGAGGGACCTACGAGCAGTACTTC.

This clone has a single count. The rearrangement links TRBV19 to TRBJ1-1; 7 bases are a match to TRBD1. V shed 9 bases and J 6 bases; nucleotides not matched to a gene: 10. CDR3 length equals 13 residues. CDR1 and CDR2 from the germline V gene are LNHDA and SQIVND (reference sequence). The CDR3 loop is CASLLTGTAEAFF. CDR3 DNA: TGTGCCAGCCTTCTGACAGGGACCGCTGAAGCTTTCTTT.

V gene TRBV7-2 combines with J gene TRBJ1-2; D not certain. The V gene lost 6 bases and the J gene lost 0 bases, with 20 bases spanning the gap. Germline V gives CDR1 SGHTA, CDR2 FQGNSA. The CDR3 loop spans 17 amino acids. The CDR3 DNA is TGTGCCAGCAGAATTAGCTCCGGAACGGCAGCTAACTATGGCTACACCTTC. Encoded protein: CASRISSGTAANYGYTF.

The chain recombines TRBV15 with TRBJ1-3; 9 bases line up with TRBD1. Per the germline V gene, CDR1 is LNHNV and CDR2 is YYDKDF (reference sequence). V dropped 4 bases and J dropped 0; count of bases not matched to a gene: 10. There are 18 residues in the CDR3. The CDR3 loop reads CATSTDRGREFSGNTIYF. CDR3 coding DNA: TGTGCCACCAGCACCGACAGGGGGAGGGAATTCTCTGGAAACACCATATATTTT.

The chain carries TRBV7-2 and TRBJ2-5; 10 bases are a match to TRBD2. The J call is uncertain, as TRBJ2-7 better fits the DNA end. In germline, CDR1 is SGHTA, CDR2 FQGNSA. CDR3 length: 16 residues. CDR3 in DNA: TGTGCCAGCAGCCCCAAGCCTCAGCGGGAGGGCGACGAGCAGTACTTC. Protein product: CASSPKPQREGDEQYF.

This clone was seen once. This chain uses TRBV5-8 with TRBJ2-3; TRBD2 aligns across 12 bases. The CDR3 runs to 17 residues. The germline V gene encodes CDR1 SGHTS and CDR2 YDEGEE. V lost 1 base, J lost 0 bases, and 3 bases stayed unmatched. CDR3 region: CASSLLAGGTSTDTQYF. The CDR3 nucleotides read TGTGCCAGCAGCTTGCTAGCGGGGGGGACTAGCACAGATACGCAGTATTTT.

The chain joins TRBV4-2 to TRBJ2-1; 7 bases match TRBD2. Germline assignment: CDR1 LGHNA and CDR2 YNFKEQ. The V segment lost 1 base and the J segment 6 bases; nucleotides outside the gene matches: 6. CDR3 length: 15 residues. The CDR3 DNA is TGTGCCAGCAGCCAAGTGTCGGGAGGCCCCAATGAGCAGTTCTTC. This gives the protein CASSQVSGGPNEQFF.

The chain joins TRBV28 to TRBJ2-7, with 7 bases matching TRBD2. CDR3 length equals 12 residues. From germline, CDR1 is MDHEN and CDR2 SYDVKM. Trimming cost V 6 bases and J 7 bases; bases outside gene matches: 6. For the CDR3, the DNA is TGTGCCAGCAGGGGAGGGAAAAGGGAGCAGTACTTC. Residues: CASRGGKREQYF.

The chain employs TRBV7-2 and TRBJ1-3; D gene uncertain. Looked up from germline, CDR1 is SGHTA and CDR2 is FQGNSA. The germline V and J ends were trimmed by 4 bases and 0 bases, with 10 bases remaining between them. CDR3 length equals 15 residues. The CDR3 spells CASSSQSLSGNTIYF. In nucleotides, the CDR3 is TGTGCCAGCAGCTCCCAAAGCCTCTCTGGAAACACCATATATTTT.